This T cell receptor (beta chain) was sequenced for a study of Ad26.COV2.S vaccination and SARS-CoV-2 variants. Looking at the study overall: The vaccine Ad26.COV2.S was put into the muscle once, or twice with 56 days between.

The germline V gene has CDR1 LGHDT and CDR2 YNNKEL (reference sequence). Trimming removed 1 base from V and 7 bases from J, with 7 bases in between. The CDR3 is 12 amino acids. TCRdb's copy holds only in-frame clones and misses some; the assay was immunoSEQ multiplex PCR. Among about 370,000 clones listed, around 89% were seen once. The sample's treatment: around 19 received Ad26.COV2.S at low or high dose, single or two shots; about 5 received placebo; per-sample allocation not given. Collection of samples fell on day 63 after the first vaccine or placebo injection. The chain couples TRBV3-1 (or the pseudogene TRBV3-2) to TRBJ1-1; a possible D gene is TRBD1 (5 bases). The sequence was collected from a person between 18 and 60 years old who received the Ad26.COV2.S COVID-19 vaccine or a placebo. The sequencing here drew on peripheral blood, taken in a trial of Ad26.COV2.S vaccine versus placebo. CDR3 in DNA: TGTGCCAGCAGCCAAGGAGGACATGAAGCTTTCTTT. Amino acid sequence: CASSQGGHEAFF.